Each of the 19 T cell receptor beta chains below was sequenced from the same sample in a study of low-dose radiotherapy and immunotherapy resistance in tumors. TRAV- and TRBV-specific primers, spanning alpha and beta chains, primed first-strand cDNA. TCRs were put through 15 to 25 PCR cycles of amplification with Phusion. A constant-region primer and the V-primer adapter served as the primer pair. TCRdb re-called the reads with MiXCR, one entry per CDR3 protein. The data contain over 70,000 distinct CDR3 sequences, less than 40% of them singletons. Time point in this sample: before trial treatment. The sample was PBMCs, taken before treatment. The origin of the receptors is a female donor with ovarian cancer.

This clonotype was observed many times. The chain has TRBV6-6 and TRBJ2-1; 9 bases are shared with TRBD2. The germline gives CDR1 MNHNY, CDR2 SVGAGI (reference sequence). This CDR3 spans 14 amino acids. Trimming at V came to 6 bases and at J to 3 bases, leaving 3 bases not matched to a gene. CDR3 residues: CASSAGGVYNEQFF. In DNA, the CDR3 is TGTGCCAGCAGCGCGGGGGGGGTCTACAATGAGCAGTTCTTC.

The table lists this clonotype with many counts. This chain uses TRBV5-1 with TRBJ2-1, with D maybe TRBD2 (7 bases). The CDR3 has 16 residues. Germline-derived CDR1 and CDR2 are SGHRS and YFSETQ. V was pared by 4 bases and J by 1 base, with 15 bases between. CDR3 amino acids: CASSPSGGESYNEQFF. CDR3 in DNA: TGCGCCAGCAGCCCCTCGGGGGGCGAGTCCTACAATGAGCAGTTCTTC. Full variable domain (rest looked up from reference TRBV5-1 and TRBJ2-1): KAGVTQTPRYLIKTRGQQVTLSCSPISGHRSVSWYQQTPGQGLQFLFEYFSETQRNKGNFPGRFSGRQFSNSRSEMNVSTLELGDSALYLCASSPSGGESYNEQFFGPGTRLTVL.

This clonotype was seen at least ten times. The chain couples TRBV24-1 to TRBJ2-1; possibly TRBD2 for D (6 bases). V was cut by 0 bases and J by 0 bases, with 8 bases left in between. The CDR3 runs to 16 residues. The germline CDR1 and CDR2 sequences are KGHDR and SFDVKD. The CDR3 nucleotides read TGTGCCACCAGTGATTTGGCGGGGAACTCCTACAATGAGCAGTTCTTC. Translated: CATSDLAGNSYNEQFF.

This clonotype occurred many times. V gene TRBV7-2 combines with J gene TRBJ2-5, with 8 bases that match TRBD1. In germline, CDR1 is SGHTA, CDR2 FQGNSA. V shed 3 bases, J shed 1 base, and the junction held 7 bases outside the gene matches. The CDR3 totals 16 residues. In nucleotides, the CDR3 is TGTGCCAGCAGCTTGGGACCAGGGGGCGGCCAAGAGACCCAGTACTTC. Translating gives CASSLGPGGGQETQYF.

In its sample, this clonotype was seen once. This chain uses TRBV5-1 with TRBJ2-4; TRBD1 matches 12 bases. V trimming: 2 bases; J trimming: 0 bases; junction bases outside the gene matches: 15. Germline assignment: CDR1 SGHRS and CDR2 YFSETQ. This CDR3 region has 21 residues. The chain's CDR3 is CASSLNTGTGGLLVAKNIQYF. CDR3 sequence (DNA): TGCGCCAGCAGCTTAAACACCGGGACAGGGGGCTTATTAGTAGCCAAAAACATTCAGTACTTC.

A remark on this clonotype: A far larger clone differs by one base, so this is likely a read error. CDR3 nucleotides: TGTGCCAGCAGCTCCAGAGCTAGTTATCAGCAGTACTTC. This translates into CASSSRASYQQYF. The chain employs TRBV7-2 and TRBJ2-5; D is ambiguous. Trimming left V 4 bases short and J 11 bases short, with 17 bases between. Germline V gene lookup returns CDR1 SGHTA and CDR2 FQGNSA. The CDR3 contains 13 residues. Looking up the rest from reference TRBV7-2 and TRBJ2-5 gives the full variable domain: GAGVSQSPSNKVTEKGKDVELRCDPISGHTALYWYRQSLGQGLEFLIYFQGNSAPDKSGLPSDRFSAERTGGSVSTLTIQRTQQEDSAVYLCASSSRASYQQYFGPGTRLLVL.

This clonotype occurred many times. The V call is TRBV23-1, the J call TRBJ1-1, with D perhaps matching TRBD1 (5 bases). TRBV23-1 falls under the ORF class, with uncertain function. This CDR3 is built from 20 residues. Deletions cut 2 bases from V and 4 bases from J, with 29 bases between. CDR3 coding DNA: TGCGCCAGCAGTCAACGCTCGAGCCGAAGGGGCTGGTGTGTCGGCACTGAAGCTTTCTTT. Encoded protein: CASSQRSSRRGWCVGTEAFF.

This clonotype was picked up many times. The V gene is TRBV7-2, the J gene TRBJ2-6, with TRBD2 as a possible D gene (6 bases). Trimming pared 4 bases from V and 2 bases from J, leaving 15 bases between. Looked up from germline, CDR1 is SGHTA and CDR2 is FQGNSA. This CDR3 has 17 residues. The CDR3 here is CASSSEGFVAGANVLTF. CDR3 DNA sequence: TGTGCCAGCAGCTCGGAGGGGTTTGTTGCTGGGGCCAACGTCCTGACTTTC.

Ten or more counts support this clonotype. The chain carries TRBV27 and TRBJ2-1; TRBD2 aligns across 13 bases. V dropped 5 bases and J dropped 8; count of bases not matched to a gene: 6. CDR1 and CDR2 (germline): MNHEY, SMNVEV (reference sequence). The CDR3 is 15 amino acids. As DNA, the CDR3 is TGTGCCAGCAGTGCCCGGACTAGCGGGAGTTATGAGCAGTTCTTC. Its translation is CASSARTSGSYEQFF.

On this clonotype itself: This probably arose from a read error, given a far larger clone one base away. The V call is TRBV20-1, the J call TRBJ2-5; 13 bases map to TRBD2. The CDR3 is 15 residues long. V was pared by 6 bases and J by 11 bases, with 15 bases of the junction left unmatched. CDR1 and CDR2 from the germline V gene are DFQATT and SNEGSKA (reference sequence). The CDR3 sequence is CSAWTSGGSYNEQYF. The DNA for the CDR3 is TGCAGTGCGTGGACTAGCGGGGGATCCTACAATGAGCAGTACTTC.

The chain uses TRBV28 and TRBJ2-7, with D maybe TRBD2 (5 bases). This CDR3 has 14 amino acids. Per the germline V gene, CDR1 is MDHEN and CDR2 is SYDVKM. Trimming shortened V by 3 bases and J by 0 bases, and 9 bases separated the two germline ends. The CDR3 loop reads CASSFEGSSYEQYF. The CDR3 DNA follows: TGTGCCAGCAGTTTCGAGGGAAGCTCCTACGAGCAGTACTTC.

Note on this clonotype: The likely explanation is a read error, given a far larger clone one base away. J is TRBJ2-1 and V is TRBV4-3, with TRBD1 identical over 8 bases. V trimming: 1 base; J trimming: 10 bases; junction bases outside the gene matches: 6. The CDR3 sequence is 14 residues long. The germline CDR1 and CDR2 sequences are LGHNA and YSLEER. The CDR3: CASSQGQGRYEQFF. CDR3 DNA: TGCGCCAGCAGCCAAGGACAGGGGCGCTACGAGCAGTTCTTC.

This clonotype was detected ten times or more. The CDR3 nucleotides read TGCGCCAGCAGCCAAGATTATGGGGTTACTGAAGCTTTCTTT. Translation: CASSQDYGVTEAFF. The chain joins TRBV4-3 to TRBJ1-1, with no clear D. The CDR3 length is 14 residues. The germline V gene has CDR1 LGHNA and CDR2 YSLEER. With 0 bases removed from V and 5 bases from J, the gap between germline ends came to 10 bases.

This clonotype showed up many times. The CDR3 DNA sequence: TGTGCCAGCAGTTTATTACTAGCGGGGGGCAATGAGCAGTTCTTC. This sequence encodes CASSLLLAGGNEQFF. The chain has TRBV12-3 or TRBV12-4 and TRBJ2-1; the match to TRBD2 covers 12 bases. The CDR3 length is 15 residues. V lost 2 bases, J lost 6 bases, and 2 bases stayed unmatched.

This clonotype was counted many times. V gene TRBV4-1 combines with J gene TRBJ1-6, with a possible D match to TRBD1 (5 bases). Trimming stripped 1 base from V and 0 bases from J, with 10 bases between. Germline V lookup: CDR1 MGHRA, CDR2 YSYEKL. The length of the CDR3 is 17 residues. CDR3 DNA: TGCGCCAGCAGCCAAGCATGGGGGGACTCCTATAATTCACCCCTCCACTTT. As protein: CASSQAWGDSYNSPLHF.

This clonotype was counted ten times or more. This chain links TRBV20-1 with TRBJ2-1, with D maybe TRBD2 (6 bases). The V end lost 7 bases, the J end lost 6 bases, and 19 bases lay between the germline ends. The CDR3 sequence is 14 residues long. The germline CDR1 and CDR2 sequences are DFQATT and SNEGSKA (reference sequence). This chain's CDR3 is CSVRDGSRVNEQFF. In DNA, the CDR3 is TGCAGTGTTCGGGACGGGAGTAGAGTCAATGAGCAGTTCTTC.

Comments on this clonotype: This sequence is one base from a far larger clone and is likely a read error. V usage is TRBV27 and J usage is TRBJ2-1; no definite D call. Per germline, CDR1 MNHEY and CDR2 SMNVEV (reference sequence). The CDR3 has 16 residues. The CDR3 DNA follows: TGTGCCACCAGTGACGGATTGACGTCGTTCTACAATGAGCAGTTCTTC. This codes for CATSDGLTSFYNEQFF.

A remark on this clonotype: The germline gene is not matched at one end of the junction; a read error may be the cause. The chain is built from TRBV6-2 or TRBV6-3 and TRBJ1-1; D uncertain. The CDR3 has 14 residues. Germline CDR1 reads MNHEY; CDR2 reads SVGEGT. The CDR3 here is CASRYQILYTEAFF. CDR3 DNA: TGTGCCAGCCGTTATCAGATACTCTACACTGAAGCTTTCTTT.

This chain connects TRBV20-1 to TRBJ2-3, with 9 bases that match TRBD1. The CDR3 length is 15 residues. Trimming cost V 6 bases and J 0 bases; bases outside gene matches: 7. Germline V gene lookup returns CDR1 DFQATT and CDR2 SNEGSKA (reference sequence). The CDR3 bases are TGCAGTGCCACTACAGGGGGCGCGAGCACAGATACGCAGTATTTT. This gives the protein CSATTGGASTDTQYF.